The T cell receptor beta chain described here comes from a study of OX40 agonist ivuxolimab in advanced cancers. About the study: While on treatment, patients had intravenous ivuxolimab at 0.01 to 10 mg/kg every 2 weeks.

Notes on this clone: Its antigen is undetermined.

Study-wide results and limits: Normalized T-cell clonal expansion was also low in a subset of nonresponders.

Germline CDR1 SGHRS, CDR2 YFSETQ. Deletions cut 0 bases from V and 7 bases from J, with 10 bases between. CDR3 length equals 13 residues. The assay was immunoSEQ multiplex PCR, and TCRdb's table has in-frame clones only and misses some. The sample lists more than 35,000 clones, 76% seen once, with roughly 23% in the top ten. Source: CD4+ or CD8+ T cells sorted from blood, taken in a trial of the OX40 agonist ivuxolimab. The rearrangement links TRBV5-1 to TRBJ1-1, with D uncertain. This TCR was sampled from an adult with an advanced solid tumor such as melanoma, head and neck, liver or kidney cancer. CDR3 residues: CASSLAGFSEAFF. The CDR3 DNA follows: TGCGCCAGCAGCTTGGCCGGGTTCAGTGAAGCTTTCTTT.